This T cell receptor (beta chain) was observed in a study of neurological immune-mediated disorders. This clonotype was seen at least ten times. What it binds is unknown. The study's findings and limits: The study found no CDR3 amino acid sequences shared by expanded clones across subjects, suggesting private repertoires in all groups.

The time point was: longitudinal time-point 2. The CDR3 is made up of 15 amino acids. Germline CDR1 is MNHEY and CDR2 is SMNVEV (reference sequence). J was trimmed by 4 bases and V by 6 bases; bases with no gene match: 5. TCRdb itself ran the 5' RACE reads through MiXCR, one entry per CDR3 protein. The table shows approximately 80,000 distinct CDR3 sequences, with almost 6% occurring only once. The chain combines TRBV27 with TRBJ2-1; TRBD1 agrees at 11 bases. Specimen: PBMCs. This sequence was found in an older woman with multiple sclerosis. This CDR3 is CASRSGTGGYNEQFF. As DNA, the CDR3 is TGTGCCAGCAGATCCGGGACAGGGGGGTACAATGAGCAGTTCTTC.